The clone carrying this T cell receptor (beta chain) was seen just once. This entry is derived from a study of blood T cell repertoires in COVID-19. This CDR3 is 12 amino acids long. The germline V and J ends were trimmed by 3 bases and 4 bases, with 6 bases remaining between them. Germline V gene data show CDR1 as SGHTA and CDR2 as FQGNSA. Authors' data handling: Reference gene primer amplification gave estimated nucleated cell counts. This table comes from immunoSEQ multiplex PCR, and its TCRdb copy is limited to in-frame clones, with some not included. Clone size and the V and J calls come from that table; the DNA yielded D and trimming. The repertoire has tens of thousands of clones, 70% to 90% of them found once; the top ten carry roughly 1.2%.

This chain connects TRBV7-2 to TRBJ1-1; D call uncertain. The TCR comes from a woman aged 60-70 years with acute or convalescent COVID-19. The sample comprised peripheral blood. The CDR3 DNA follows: TGTGCCAGCAGCTTCCTAGGCACTGAAGCTTTCTTT. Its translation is CASSFLGTEAFF.